Below are 12 T cell receptor beta chains sequenced from a single sample in a study of blood T cell repertoires in COVID-19. Data came from immunoSEQ multiplex PCR; TCRdb stores just in-frame clones and leaves some out. The table shows around 200,000 clones, with 75% to 90% occurring only once. The sample consisted of PBMCs or T cells enriched from blood (not recorded which). The source of these receptors is a man aged 40-49 years who had recovered from COVID-19.

This clone was counted between two and nine times. The chain recombines TRBV2 with TRBJ1-1, with D hard to call. This CDR3 has 15 amino acids. Deletions cut 1 base from V and 0 bases from J, with 9 bases between. Germline V gives CDR1 SNHLY, CDR2 FYNNEI. CDR3 DNA sequence: TGTGCCAGCAGTGAAGTGTGGCCCATGAACACTGAAGCTTTCTTT. Translating it yields CASSEVWPMNTEAFF.

The table lists this clone with a few counts. The chain joins TRBV19 to TRBJ2-1, with 9 bases that match TRBD1. Germline V lookup: CDR1 LNHDA, CDR2 SQIVND (reference sequence). CDR3 length: 15 amino acids. J lost 7 bases, V lost 5 bases, and 9 bases had no gene match. In nucleotides, the CDR3 is TGTGCCAGTAGTTTGACAGGGGGTCTGGAAAATGAGCAGTTCTTC. Protein: CASSLTGGLENEQFF.

The rearrangement joins TRBV14 to TRBJ1-2; D may be TRBD1 (5 bases). Trimming removed 1 base from V and 8 bases from J, with 11 bases in between. Per germline, CDR1 SGHDN and CDR2 FVKESK. The CDR3 is made up of 13 amino acids. This CDR3 is CASSQVRAEGYTF. The CDR3 nucleotides are TGTGCCAGCAGCCAAGTCAGGGCGGAAGGCTACACCTTC. The variable domain in full, with the rest retrieved from reference TRBV14 and TRBJ1-2, is EAGVTQFPSHSVIEKGQTVTLRCDPISGHDNLYWYRRVMGKEIKFLLHFVKESKQDESGMPNNRFLAERTGGTYSTLKVQPAELEDSGVYFCASSQVRAEGYTFGSGTRLTVV.

The genes are TRBV7-2 and TRBJ2-1; D might be TRBD2 (5 bases). With 0 bases removed from V and 5 bases from J, the gap between germline ends came to 17 bases. Germline V CDR1 and CDR2: SGHTA, FQGNSA. The CDR3 consists of 17 residues. As DNA, the CDR3 is TGTGCCAGCAGCTTAGCGCCATGGTCTAGCACCGACAATGAGCAGTTCTTC. Residues: CASSLAPWSSTDNEQFF.

The chain has TRBV18 and TRBJ2-7; D is unclear. The V end lost 0 bases, the J end lost 1 base, and 7 bases lay between the germline ends. Per the germline V gene, CDR1 is KGHSH and CDR2 is LQKENI. The CDR3 length is 14 residues. For the CDR3, the DNA is TGTGCCAGCTCACCACCGCAGAAATCCTACGAGCAGTACTTC. This sequence encodes CASSPPQKSYEQYF.

V usage is TRBV27 and J usage is TRBJ2-7; 9 bases match TRBD2. Germline lookup yields CDR1 MNHEY and CDR2 SMNVEV (reference sequence). The CDR3 spans 14 residues. V shed 4 bases, J shed 2 bases, and the junction held 3 bases outside the gene matches. CDR3 in amino acids: CASSSSGTPYEQYF. DNA of the CDR3: TGTGCCAGCAGTTCTAGCGGGACCCCCTACGAGCAGTACTTC.

This rearrangement joins TRBV24-1 to TRBJ2-3; D unclear. This CDR3 has 14 amino acids. Trimming shortened V by 0 bases and J by 3 bases, and 6 bases separated the two germline ends. Germline V gives CDR1 KGHDR, CDR2 SFDVKD. CDR3 nucleotide sequence: TGTGCCACCAGTGATTTGACTCGAACAGATACGCAGTATTTT. Translating it yields CATSDLTRTDTQYF.

The chain couples TRBV9 to TRBJ2-7; 8 nucleotides line up with TRBD2. The J segment lost 5 bases and the V segment lost 5 bases, leaving 18 bases of the junction unmatched. Germline V gene sequence: CDR1 SGDLS, CDR2 YYNGEE. CDR3 length: 17 amino acids. The CDR3 DNA reads as TGTGCCAGCAGTCGGGAGGTAGCGGGAAGGGCCGGGAACGAGCAGTACTTC. Its protein product is CASSREVAGRAGNEQYF.

The chain combines TRBV5-1 with TRBJ1-6, with TRBD1 identical over 7 bases. This CDR3 comprises 12 residues. With V trimmed by 3 bases and J by 19 bases, 10 bases remained unmatched. Germline CDR1 SGHRS, CDR2 YFSETQ. CDR3 residues: CASSSGTVYEHF. DNA for the CDR3: TGCGCCAGCAGCTCCGGGACAGTGTACGAACACTTT.

This chain links TRBV7-2 with TRBJ2-5, with D maybe TRBD2 (5 bases). Germline CDR1 is SGHTA and CDR2 is FQGNSA. Trimming removed 1 base from V and 10 bases from J, with 13 bases in between. The CDR3 consists of 13 residues. CDR3 bases: TGTGCCAGCAGCTTAGATCCCGGAGGCTTCCAGTACTTC. Translated, it gives CASSLDPGGFQYF.

In its sample, this clone was seen once. The chain recombines TRBV29-1 with TRBJ2-1; D is uncertain. CDR1 SQVTM and CDR2 ANQGSEA come from the germline V gene. This CDR3 region has 11 residues. Trimming left V 4 bases short and J 8 bases short, with 9 bases between. Here the CDR3 reads CSVGGSHEQFF. CDR3 bases: TGCAGCGTTGGAGGTTCGCATGAGCAGTTCTTC.

CDR3 nucleotide sequence: TGTGCCAGCTCACCAGGGGAGGGGGATGAAAAACTGTTTTTT. Amino acid sequence: CASSPGEGDEKLFF. The chain carries TRBV18 and TRBJ1-4; possible D gene TRBD1, 6 bases. CDR1 and CDR2 from the germline V gene are KGHSH and LQKENI. The CDR3 has 14 amino acids. Trimming left V 2 bases short and J 6 bases short, with 10 bases between. Full variable domain (missing parts from reference TRBV18 and TRBJ1-4): NAGVMQNPRHLVRRRGQEARLRCSPMKGHSHVYWYRQLPEEGLKFMVYLQKENIIDESGMPKERFSAEFPKEGPSILRIQQVVRGDSAAYFCASSPGEGDEKLFFGSGTQLSVL.